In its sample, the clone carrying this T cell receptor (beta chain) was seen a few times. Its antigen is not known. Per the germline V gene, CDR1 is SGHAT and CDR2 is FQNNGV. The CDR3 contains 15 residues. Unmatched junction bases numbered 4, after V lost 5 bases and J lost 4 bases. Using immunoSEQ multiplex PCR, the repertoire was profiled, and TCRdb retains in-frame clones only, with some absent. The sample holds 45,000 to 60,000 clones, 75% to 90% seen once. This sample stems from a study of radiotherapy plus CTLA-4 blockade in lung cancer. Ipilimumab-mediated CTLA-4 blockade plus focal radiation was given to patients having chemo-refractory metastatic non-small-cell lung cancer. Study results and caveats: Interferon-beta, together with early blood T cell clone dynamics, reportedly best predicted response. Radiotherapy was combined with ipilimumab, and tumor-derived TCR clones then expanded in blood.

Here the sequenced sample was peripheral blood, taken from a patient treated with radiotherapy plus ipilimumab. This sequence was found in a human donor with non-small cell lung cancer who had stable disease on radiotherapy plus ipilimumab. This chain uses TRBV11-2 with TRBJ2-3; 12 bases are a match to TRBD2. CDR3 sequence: CASSQTSGSPDTQYF. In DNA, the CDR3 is TGTGCCAGCAGCCAGACTAGCGGGAGTCCAGATACGCAGTATTTT. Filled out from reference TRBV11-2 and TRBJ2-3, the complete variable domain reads EAGVAQSPRYKIIEKRQSVAFWCNPISGHATLYWYQQILGQGPKLLIQFQNNGVVDDSQLPKDRFSAERLKGVDSTLKIQPAKLEDSAVYLCASSQTSGSPDTQYFGPGTRLTVL.